The T cell receptor (beta chain) described here comes from a study of CD8+ T cells in alopecia areata. V was shortened by 1 base and J by 1 base, with 10 bases between the two germline ends. CDR1 and CDR2 (germline): SGHTA, FQGNSA. The length of the CDR3 is 15 residues. RNA, once extracted, was reverse transcribed into cDNA for use as the sequencing template. Profiled with immunoSEQ multiplex PCR; TCRdb holds only in-frame clones, not every one. Of approximately 91,000 clones in the sample, around 44% were seen once. Sequencing was performed on CD4+ T cells sorted from blood. The source of this sequence is a human donor with alopecia areata. The chain carries TRBV7-2 and TRBJ2-5; either TRBD1 or TRBD2 may supply D (5 bases each). CDR3 sequence reads: CASSLGRGRQETQYF. The DNA of the CDR3 is TGTGCCAGCAGCTTAGGACGGGGCCGCCAAGAGACCCAGTACTTC.